The source of this T cell receptor beta chain is a study of regulatory T cells in long-lasting Graves disease. Regarding the study as a whole: Persistent Graves' patients showed less TCR diversity than newly diagnosed patients showed. Persistent cases favored TRBV28, TRBJ1-2 and TRBJ2-5.

Researchers made TCR beta libraries by using iRepertoire HTBI primers and running Arm-PCR on CDR3 regions. In TCRdb, the multiplex PCR reads were re-called with MiXCR into one record per CDR3 protein. Of 450,000 to 650,000 distinct CDR3 sequences listed, about 16% are singletons. Trimming removed 1 base at V and 3 bases at J, with 6 bases between. The CDR3 has 12 residues. In germline, CDR1 is GTSNPN, CDR2 SVGIG (reference sequence). Details on this clonotype: Its antigen is as yet unknown.

The sample's time point: newly diagnosed GD, antithyroid drugs for less than 3 months. From RNA extracted from PBMCs, the TCR library was made. These data were also filed under a second study, of T cells in Graves' hyperthyroidism and ophthalmopathy. That paper notes: The hyperthyroidism patients had all been newly diagnosed, and their disease duration was under 2 months. Their ages ranged from 18 to 65 years.

The sample consisted of peripheral blood mononuclear cells (PBMCs), taken at new diagnosis, from a patient treated with antithyroid drugs. The clonotype comes from a woman between 40 and 65 years old with Graves disease. V is TRBV30 and J is TRBJ1-2; D possibly corresponds to TRBD1 (5 bases). CDR3 DNA: TGTGCCTGGAGTGGGGGCGACTATGGCTACACCTTC. Amino acid sequence: CAWSGGDYGYTF.